This T cell receptor (beta chain) was sequenced in a study of cytomegalovirus exposure and HLA in healthy donors. Turning to this clone: Its matching antigen is unknown.

PCR primers comprised 60 Vbeta and 13 Jbeta primers. Some clones are missing from TCRdb's copy, which holds only in-frame ones; the method was immunoSEQ multiplex PCR. The sample comprises around 91,000 clones, 55% to 65% of which are singletons, and roughly 2.5% rests with the top ten. CDR1 and CDR2 from the germline V gene are MNHNY and SVGAGI (reference sequence). V gave up 2 bases and J gave up 7 bases, with 20 bases separating them. The CDR3 totals 16 residues. Study outcomes and limitations: In a later analysis, TCR beta V- and J-gene trimming showed a link to a missense DCLRE1C variant. Accurate HLA-A and HLA-B prediction from TCR beta sequences was reported for most subjects.

Sequenced material: PBMCs. The sequence derives from a human donor in good health. The V gene is TRBV6-6, the J gene TRBJ2-5; tentatively, D is TRBD1 (6 bases). The CDR3 nucleotides are TGTGCCAGCAGTTACCCGAGTCAGGGGCCCAAGAGGACCCAGTACTTC. Protein: CASSYPSQGPKRTQYF.